This T cell receptor (beta chain) was identified during a study of blood T cell repertoires in COVID-19. The wider study: From the United States, Italy and Spain came samples of acute and convalescent COVID-19. From T cells, B-cell-depleted T cells, or PBMCs came the material, which was cDNA or gDNA.

The V and J ends lost 5 bases and 8 bases, in that order; junction bases with no gene match: 8. Germline CDR1 SGHTA, CDR2 FQGTGA. The CDR3 covers 16 residues. In the original analysis: Estimated nucleated cell counts came from reference gene primer amplification. Generated by immunoSEQ multiplex PCR, the TCRdb table keeps only in-frame clones and is missing some. The V and J calls and clone size were taken over from that table, and D and trimming were inferred from the DNA. The repertoire holds roughly 110,000 clones, with 85% to 90% as singletons. The chain couples TRBV7-3 to TRBJ2-1; 14 bases line up with TRBD2. The receptor's source is a human donor with acute or convalescent COVID-19. The donor label of this sample is uncertain. The sequenced sample consisted of peripheral blood. The CDR3 protein is CASSPGTSGSFYEQFF. CDR3 nucleotide sequence: TGTGCCAGCAGCCCTGGGACTAGCGGGAGTTTCTATGAGCAGTTCTTC.